This T cell receptor beta chain originates from a study of blood T cells in healthy people across ages. The wider study: Template switching picked up about one barcoded beta molecule for each two T cells.

Comments on this clonotype: Its specificity is unknown.

Study-level points and caveats: Both higher diversity and more naive CD4+ cells marked long-lived donors when set against aged donors. Underestimates were what the diversity estimates from one million T cells were considered to be.

The CDR3 contains 14 residues. Together with a sample-barcoded 5' primer, a J-beta primer mix was included in a second PCR lasting about 7 to 12 cycles. Each of the cDNA molecules was tagged by a template-switch adaptor with 12 random nucleotides. MiXCR was run by TCRdb on the 5' RACE reads, yielding one entry per CDR3 protein. Of over 1,300,000 distinct CDR3 sequences listed, approximately 63% were seen once; the top ten hold 6.5% to 8.5%. The sequencing input was blood. The chain joins TRBV12-3 or TRBV12-4 to TRBJ2-5; 8 nucleotides align to TRBD1. The DNA end favors TRBJ2-7, so the J call may be wrong. The clonotype was recovered from a man between 18 and 35 years old in good health. The chain's CDR3 is CASSADRVNYEQYF. CDR3 DNA sequence: TGTGCCAGCAGTGCGGACAGGGTAAACTACGAGCAGTACTTC.